These 16 T cell receptor beta chains originate from one sample sequenced in a study of T cell responses to AZD1222 COVID-19 vaccine (dated by TCRdb to about 2021). The sample's time point label is to be understood as: about 28 days (+/-7) after the second vaccine dose. Library preparation used the immunoSEQ multiplex PCR assay. In its TCRdb copy, this immuneACCESS table keeps in-frame sequences only and misses some clones. Where compared with another copy, unresolved V genes explain less than half of these, and the others have no known cause. The sample has about 85,000 clones on record, about 91% of them singletons. The top ten constitute more than 7.5% of the sample. Here the sequenced sample was peripheral blood, taken 28 days after the second AZD1222 dose. These receptors were obtained from an adult who received the AZD1222 COVID-19 vaccine.

The genes are TRBV6-2 or TRBV6-3 and TRBJ2-7, with D perhaps given as TRBD1 or TRBD2 (5 bases each). Germline V gives CDR1 MNHEY, CDR2 SVGEGT. Trimming removed 2 bases at V and 0 bases at J, with 8 bases between. The CDR3 spans 14 residues. This CDR3 is CASSYGDLSYEQYF. The CDR3 bases are TGTGCCAGCAGTTACGGGGACCTCTCCTACGAGCAGTACTTC.

The chain employs TRBV10-3 and TRBJ2-7; 9 nucleotides agree with TRBD2. This CDR3 has 13 residues. Per germline, CDR1 ENHRY and CDR2 SYGVKD. The junction had 4 bases not matched to a gene; V was cut back by 4 bases and J by 6 bases. The CDR3 nucleotides are TGTGCCATCAGTGGTGGTAGCGGGAGCGAGCAGTACTTC. Its translation is CAISGGSGSEQYF.

This clone was recorded only once. The genes are TRBV11-3 and TRBJ2-3; 8 nucleotides align to TRBD1. With V trimmed by 5 bases and J by 2 bases, 6 bases remained unmatched. The CDR3 length is 15 residues. Per germline, CDR1 SGHNT and CDR2 YENEEA. CDR3 sequence reads: CASSPGTGTTDTQYF. DNA for the CDR3: TGTGCCAGCAGCCCAGGGACAGGCACCACAGATACGCAGTATTTT.

The chain recombines TRBV19 with TRBJ2-3; D is unclear. Per the germline V gene, CDR1 is LNHDA and CDR2 is SQIVND (reference sequence). Trimming took off 5 bases at V and 1 base at J, with 4 bases between the two ends. The CDR3 sequence is 12 residues long. The CDR3 DNA reads TGTGCCAGTAGTTGGGGCACAGATACGCAGTATTTT. Protein product: CASSWGTDTQYF.

V and J are TRBV28 and TRBJ2-7, with D unresolved. The germline V gene encodes CDR1 MDHEN and CDR2 SYDVKM. CDR3 size: 13 residues. Trimming cost V 4 bases and J 2 bases, with 9 bases left between them. The CDR3 here is CASSSTIPYEQYF. The CDR3 DNA is TGTGCCAGCAGTTCCACAATCCCCTACGAGCAGTACTTC.

The rearrangement uses TRBV19 and TRBJ2-6; D is possibly TRBD1 or TRBD2 (6 bases each). Germline CDR1 and CDR2: LNHDA and SQIVND (reference sequence). Trimming took off 1 base at V and 0 bases at J, with 10 bases between the two ends. This CDR3 contains 17 residues. The CDR3 region is CASSIGGAFSGANVLTF. In nucleotides, the CDR3 is TGTGCCAGTAGTATAGGGGGGGCCTTCTCTGGGGCCAACGTCCTGACTTTC.

The chain carries TRBV7-6 and TRBJ2-7; TRBD2 might be the D (6 bases). This CDR3 spans 15 amino acids. Germline V lookup: CDR1 SGHVS, CDR2 FNYEAQ. The V end was cut by 5 bases, the J end by 4 bases, with 18 bases between. The CDR3 loop is CASSPQGSSEYEQYF. CDR3 nucleotides: TGTGCCAGCAGCCCCCAGGGCTCTAGCGAGTACGAGCAGTACTTC.

This sequence joins TRBV9 and TRBJ2-7; a possible D gene is TRBD1 (5 bases). The germline V gene has CDR1 SGDLS and CDR2 YYNGEE. Trimming took off 1 base at V and 4 bases at J, with 6 bases between the two ends. CDR3 length: 12 amino acids. The CDR3 DNA follows: TGTGCCAGCAGCGTATCAGGGTACGAGCAGTACTTC. It is translated as CASSVSGYEQYF.

The rearrangement uses TRBV27 and TRBJ2-7, with a tentative D call TRBD1 (6 bases). CDR1 is MNHEY, CDR2 SMNVEV, per germline (reference sequence). Trimming pared 6 bases from V and 4 bases from J, leaving 19 bases between. This CDR3 has 15 residues. The CDR3, as DNA: TGTGCCAGCAGGATATCCCGGGACATTCCTTACGAGCAGTACTTC. Protein sequence: CASRISRDIPYEQYF.

The J gene is TRBJ2-1, the V gene TRBV7-8; D is perhaps TRBD1 (6 bases). The CDR3 sequence is 14 residues long. Trimming stripped 0 bases from V and 7 bases from J, with 10 bases between. Germline-derived CDR1 and CDR2 are SGHVS and FQNEAQ. In DNA, the CDR3 is TGTGCCAGCAGCTTAGCGGGGGCGCAGAATGAGCAGTTCTTC. This encodes CASSLAGAQNEQFF.

The genes are TRBV4-1 and TRBJ1-4; a weak D match, TRBD1 (6 bases). Germline V gene data show CDR1 as MGHRA and CDR2 as YSYEKL. The V and J ends lost 2 bases and 7 bases respectively, with 14 bases between them. The CDR3 sequence is 15 residues long. DNA of the CDR3: TGCGCCAGCAGCCAAAACAGGGTACTGAGTGAAAAACTGTTTTTT. This codes for CASSQNRVLSEKLFF.

CDR3 loop: CASSYSLAGHYEQYF. The DNA for the CDR3 is TGTGCCAGCAGTTACTCCCTAGCGGGGCACTACGAGCAGTACTTC. V and J are TRBV6-5 and TRBJ2-7; TRBD2 agrees at 9 bases. CDR1 is MNHEY, CDR2 SVGAGI, per germline. J gave up 3 bases and V 0 bases, and 3 bases lay outside the gene matches. The CDR3 is made up of 15 amino acids.

This chain links TRBV4-3 with TRBJ2-7, with a possible D match to TRBD2 (5 bases). This CDR3 has 14 residues. Germline CDR1 LGHNA, CDR2 YSLEER. Trimming removed 0 bases at V and 7 bases at J, with 13 bases between. DNA of the CDR3: TGCGCCAGCAGCCAAGATCTCGAGGGAAATGAGCAGTACTTC. Translating it yields CASSQDLEGNEQYF.

The rearrangement links TRBV19 to TRBJ2-2, with no clear D. There are 14 residues in the CDR3. CDR1 and CDR2 (germline): LNHDA, SQIVND (reference sequence). Between the trimmed V and J ends, which lost 5 bases and 1 base, there was a span of 8 bases. This CDR3 reads CASSEQQNTGELFF. CDR3 in DNA: TGTGCCAGTAGTGAACAGCAGAACACCGGGGAGCTGTTTTTT.

This chain uses TRBV18 with TRBJ2-5; D call uncertain. Germline V gene lookup returns CDR1 KGHSH and CDR2 LQKENI. The CDR3 length is 14 residues. Trimming took 4 bases from V and 1 from J, leaving 10 bases between them. The CDR3 DNA is TGTGCCAGCTCACGTTACGGGCCCCAAGAGACCCAGTACTTC. Protein: CASSRYGPQETQYF.

The genes are TRBV9 and TRBJ2-1; D is perhaps TRBD1 (5 bases). Trimming took off 0 bases at V and 9 bases at J, with 16 bases between the two ends. This CDR3 spans 15 amino acids. Germline V gene sequence: CDR1 SGDLS, CDR2 YYNGEE. DNA for the CDR3: TGTGCCAGCAGCGTAGATGTGTTGCTAGGGGTTGAGCAGTTCTTC. Residues: CASSVDVLLGVEQFF.